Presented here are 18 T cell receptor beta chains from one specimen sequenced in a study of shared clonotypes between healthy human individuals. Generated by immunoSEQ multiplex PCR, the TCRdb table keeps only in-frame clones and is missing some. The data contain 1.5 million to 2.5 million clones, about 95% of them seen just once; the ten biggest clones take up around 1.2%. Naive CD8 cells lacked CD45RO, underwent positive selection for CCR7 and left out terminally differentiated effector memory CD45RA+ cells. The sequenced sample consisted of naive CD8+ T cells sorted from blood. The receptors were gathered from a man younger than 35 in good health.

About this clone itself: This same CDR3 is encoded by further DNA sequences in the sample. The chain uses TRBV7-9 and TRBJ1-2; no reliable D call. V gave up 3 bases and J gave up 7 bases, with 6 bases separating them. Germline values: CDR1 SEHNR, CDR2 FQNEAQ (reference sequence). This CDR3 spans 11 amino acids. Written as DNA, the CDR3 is TGTGCCAGCAGCTTGACGGGTGGCTACACCTTC. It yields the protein CASSLTGGYTF.

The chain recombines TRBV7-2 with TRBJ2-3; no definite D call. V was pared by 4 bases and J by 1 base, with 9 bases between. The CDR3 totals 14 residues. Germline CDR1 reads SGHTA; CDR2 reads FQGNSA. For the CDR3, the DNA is TGTGCCAGCAGCTCCACCACTGGCACAGATACGCAGTATTTT. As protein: CASSSTTGTDTQYF. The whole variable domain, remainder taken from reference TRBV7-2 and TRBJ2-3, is GAGVSQSPSNKVTEKGKDVELRCDPISGHTALYWYRQSLGQGLEFLIYFQGNSAPDKSGLPSDRFSAERTGGSVSTLTIQRTQQEDSAVYLCASSSTTGTDTQYFGPGTRLTVL.

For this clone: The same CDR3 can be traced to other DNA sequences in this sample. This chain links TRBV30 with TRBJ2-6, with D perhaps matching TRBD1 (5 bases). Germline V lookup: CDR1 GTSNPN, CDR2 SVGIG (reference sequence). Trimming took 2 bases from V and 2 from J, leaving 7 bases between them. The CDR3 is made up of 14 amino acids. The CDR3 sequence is CAWSLGAGANVLTF. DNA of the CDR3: TGTGCCTGGAGTTTAGGGGCTGGGGCCAACGTCCTGACTTTC.

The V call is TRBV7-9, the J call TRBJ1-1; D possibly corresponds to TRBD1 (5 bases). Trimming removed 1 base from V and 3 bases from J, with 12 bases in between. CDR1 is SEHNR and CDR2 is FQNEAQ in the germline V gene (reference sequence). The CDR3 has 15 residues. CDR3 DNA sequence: TGTGCCAGCAGCTTAGTGGGCCCGGGGGACACTGAAGCTTTCTTT. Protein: CASSLVGPGDTEAFF.

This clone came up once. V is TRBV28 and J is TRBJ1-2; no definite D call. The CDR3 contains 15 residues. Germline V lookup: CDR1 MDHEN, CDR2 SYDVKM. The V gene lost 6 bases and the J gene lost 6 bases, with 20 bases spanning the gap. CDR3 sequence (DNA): TGTGCCAGCAGCTTGCCCCGGTTGGAGGGCCATGGCTACACCTTC. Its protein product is CASSLPRLEGHGYTF.

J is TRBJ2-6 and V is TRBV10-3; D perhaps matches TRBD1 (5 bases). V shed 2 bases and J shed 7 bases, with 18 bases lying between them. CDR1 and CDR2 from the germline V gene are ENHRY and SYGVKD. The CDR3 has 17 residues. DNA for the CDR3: TGTGCCATCAGTGAGCCAGGGTTCCGGCCGGGTGCCAACGTCCTGACTTTC. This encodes CAISEPGFRPGANVLTF.

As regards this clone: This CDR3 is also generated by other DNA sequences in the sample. The CDR3 sequence is CASSLGTGAYEQYF. The DNA for the CDR3 is TGCGCCAGCAGCTTGGGCACAGGAGCCTACGAGCAGTACTTC. V gene TRBV5-1 combines with J gene TRBJ2-7, with a tentative D call TRBD1 (5 bases). The CDR3 contains 14 residues. Per the germline V gene, CDR1 is SGHRS and CDR2 is YFSETQ. V dropped 0 bases and J dropped 2 bases, with 9 bases sitting between them.

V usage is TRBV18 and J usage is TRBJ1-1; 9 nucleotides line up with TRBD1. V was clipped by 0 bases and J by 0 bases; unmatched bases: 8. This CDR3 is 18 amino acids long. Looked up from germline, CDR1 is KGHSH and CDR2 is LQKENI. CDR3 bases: TGTGCCAGCTCACCACCAAGGGACAGGGACAAAATGAACACTGAAGCTTTCTTT. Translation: CASSPPRDRDKMNTEAFF.

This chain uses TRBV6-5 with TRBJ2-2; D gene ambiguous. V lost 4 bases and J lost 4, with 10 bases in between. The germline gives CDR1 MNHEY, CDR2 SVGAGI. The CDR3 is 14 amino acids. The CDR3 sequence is CASSLSWGTGELFF. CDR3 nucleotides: TGTGCCAGCAGTTTATCTTGGGGCACCGGGGAGCTGTTTTTT.

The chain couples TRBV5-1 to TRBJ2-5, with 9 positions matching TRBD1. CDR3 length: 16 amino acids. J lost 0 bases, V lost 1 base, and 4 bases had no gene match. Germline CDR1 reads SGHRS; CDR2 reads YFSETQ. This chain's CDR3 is CASSLRTGEHQETQYF. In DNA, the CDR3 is TGCGCCAGCAGCTTGCGGACAGGGGAGCACCAAGAGACCCAGTACTTC. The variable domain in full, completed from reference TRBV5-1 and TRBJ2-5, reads KAGVTQTPRYLIKTRGQQVTLSCSPISGHRSVSWYQQTPGQGLQFLFEYFSETQRNKGNFPGRFSGRQFSNSRSEMNVSTLELGDSALYLCASSLRTGEHQETQYFGPGTRLLVL.

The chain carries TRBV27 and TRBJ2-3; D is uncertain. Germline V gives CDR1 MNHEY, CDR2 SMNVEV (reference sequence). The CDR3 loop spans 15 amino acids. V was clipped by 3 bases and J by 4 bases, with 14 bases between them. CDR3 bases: TGTGCCAGCAGTTTGGGCTCCGGTGGGCCAGATACGCAGTATTTT. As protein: CASSLGSGGPDTQYF.

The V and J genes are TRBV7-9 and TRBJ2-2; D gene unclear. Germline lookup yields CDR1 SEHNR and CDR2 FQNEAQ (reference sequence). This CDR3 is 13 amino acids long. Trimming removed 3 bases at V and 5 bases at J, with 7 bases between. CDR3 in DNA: TGTGCCAGCAGCTTTAGTACGACCGGGGAGCTGTTTTTT. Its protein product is CASSFSTTGELFF.

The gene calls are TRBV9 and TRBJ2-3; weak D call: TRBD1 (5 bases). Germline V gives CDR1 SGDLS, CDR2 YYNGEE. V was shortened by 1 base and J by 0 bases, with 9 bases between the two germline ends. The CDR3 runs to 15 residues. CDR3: CASSVHPGSTDTQYF. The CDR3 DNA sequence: TGTGCCAGCAGCGTACACCCAGGGAGCACAGATACGCAGTATTTT. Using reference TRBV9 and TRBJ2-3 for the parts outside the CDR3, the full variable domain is DSGVTQTPKHLITATGQRVTLRCSPRSGDLSVYWYQQSLDQGLQFLIQYYNGEERAKGNILERFSAQQFPDLHSELNLSSLELGDSALYFCASSVHPGSTDTQYFGPGTRLTVL.

CDR3 residues: CASSQQGTGTGYTF. CDR3 DNA: TGTGCCAGCAGCCAGCAGGGGACAGGGACGGGCTACACCTTC. The chain links TRBV5-4 to TRBJ1-2; 9 nucleotides line up with TRBD1. This CDR3 has 14 amino acids. Per germline, CDR1 SGHNT and CDR2 YYREEE (reference sequence). Trimming cost V 4 bases and J 8 bases; bases outside gene matches: 9.

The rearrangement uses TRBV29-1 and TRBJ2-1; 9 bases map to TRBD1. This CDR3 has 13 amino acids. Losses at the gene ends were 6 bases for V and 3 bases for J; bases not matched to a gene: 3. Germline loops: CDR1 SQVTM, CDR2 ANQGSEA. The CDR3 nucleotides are TGCAGCGTATTGACAGGGGGCTACAATGAGCAGTTCTTC. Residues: CSVLTGGYNEQFF.

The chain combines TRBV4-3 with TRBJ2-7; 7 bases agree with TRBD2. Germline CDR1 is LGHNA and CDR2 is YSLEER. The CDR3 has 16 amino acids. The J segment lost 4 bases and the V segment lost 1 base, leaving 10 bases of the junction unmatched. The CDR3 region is CASSQVLGGSAYEQYF. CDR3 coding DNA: TGCGCCAGCAGCCAAGTTCTCGGCGGGAGTGCTTACGAGCAGTACTTC.

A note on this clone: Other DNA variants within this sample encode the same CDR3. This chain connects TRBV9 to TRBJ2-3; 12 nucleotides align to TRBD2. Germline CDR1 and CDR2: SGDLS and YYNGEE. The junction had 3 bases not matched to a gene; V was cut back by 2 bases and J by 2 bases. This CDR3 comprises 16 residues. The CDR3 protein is CASSVGTSGLTDTQYF. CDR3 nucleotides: TGTGCCAGCAGCGTCGGGACTAGCGGGCTCACAGATACGCAGTATTTT.

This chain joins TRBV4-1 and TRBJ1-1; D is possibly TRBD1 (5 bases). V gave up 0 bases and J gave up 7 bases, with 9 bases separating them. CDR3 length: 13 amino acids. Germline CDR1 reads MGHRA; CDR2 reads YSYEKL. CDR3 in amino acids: CASSQDSGDEAFF. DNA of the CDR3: TGCGCCAGCAGCCAAGATTCGGGGGATGAAGCTTTCTTT.